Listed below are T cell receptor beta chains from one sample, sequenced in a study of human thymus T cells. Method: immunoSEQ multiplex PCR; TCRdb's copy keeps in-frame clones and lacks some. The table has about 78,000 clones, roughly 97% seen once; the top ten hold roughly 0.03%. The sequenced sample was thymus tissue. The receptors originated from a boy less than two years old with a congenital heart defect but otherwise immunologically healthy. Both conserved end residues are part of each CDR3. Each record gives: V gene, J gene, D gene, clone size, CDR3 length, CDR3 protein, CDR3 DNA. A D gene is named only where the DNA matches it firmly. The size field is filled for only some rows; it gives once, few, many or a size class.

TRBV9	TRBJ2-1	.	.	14	CASSVPGPGNEQFF	TGTGCCAGCAGCGTTCCCGGTCCCGGAAATGAGCAGTTCTTC
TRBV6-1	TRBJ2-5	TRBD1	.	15	CASSDPGTGQETQYF	TGTGCCAGCAGTGACCCCGGGACAGGACAAGAGACCCAGTACTTC
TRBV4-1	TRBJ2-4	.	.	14	CASSQDLPSDIQYF	TGCGCCAGCAGCCAAGATTTGCCGTCGGACATTCAGTACTTC
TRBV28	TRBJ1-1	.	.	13	CASSLCPYREAFF	TGTGCCAGCAGTTTATGCCCTTACAGGGAAGCTTTCTTT
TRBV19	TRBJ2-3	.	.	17	CASSIGQSGAYTDTQYF	TGTGCCAGTAGTATCGGGCAGTCGGGGGCCTACACAGATACGCAGTATTTT
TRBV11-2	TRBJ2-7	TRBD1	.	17	CASSLDILGQGLYEQYF	TGTGCCAGCAGCTTAGACATATTGGGACAGGGTTTGTACGAGCAGTACTTC
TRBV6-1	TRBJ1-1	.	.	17	CASSEAPETVSDTEAFF	TGTGCCAGCAGTGAAGCCCCCGAAACAGTATCGGACACTGAAGCTTTCTTT
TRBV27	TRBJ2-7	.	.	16	CASSLSKTTVSYEQYF	TGTGCCAGCAGTTTATCAAAAACGACAGTATCCTACGAGCAGTACTTC
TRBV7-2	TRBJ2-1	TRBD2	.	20	CASSLASETSGGIDYNEQFF	TGTGCCAGCAGCTTAGCGAGTGAGACTAGCGGGGGGATCGACTACAATGAGCAGTTCTTC
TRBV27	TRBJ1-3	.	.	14	CASSPKGERNTIYF	TGTGCCAGCTCCCCGAAGGGTGAAAGAAACACCATATATTTT
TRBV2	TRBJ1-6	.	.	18	CASSEQPRSAWTHSPLHF	TGTGCCAGCAGTGAACAACCTCGGTCCGCTTGGACCCACTCACCCCTCCACTTT
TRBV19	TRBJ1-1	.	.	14	CASSISGLNTEAFF	TGTGCCAGTAGTATATCGGGGTTAAACACTGAAGCTTTCTTT
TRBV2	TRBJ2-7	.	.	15	CASLPKQTGFYEQYF	TGTGCCAGCCTACCTAAACAGACAGGTTTCTACGAGCAGTACTTC
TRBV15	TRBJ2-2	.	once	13	CATSSPGTGELFF	TGTGCCACCAGCAGTCCAGGGACCGGGGAGCTGTTTTTT
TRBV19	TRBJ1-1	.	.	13	CASKENTDTEAFF	TGTGCCAGTAAGGAAAATACGGACACTGAAGCTTTCTTT
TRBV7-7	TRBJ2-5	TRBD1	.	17	CASSPMTGARCQETQYF	TGTGCCAGCAGCCCAATGACAGGGGCGCGGTGTCAAGAGACCCAGTACTTC
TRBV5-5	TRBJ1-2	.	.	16	CASSLEGILRWYGYTF	TGTGCCAGCAGCTTGGAGGGCATCCTCAGATGGTATGGCTACACCTTC
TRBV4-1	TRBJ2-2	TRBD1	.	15	CASSQPGQGTGELFF	TGCGCCAGCAGCCAGCCGGGACAGGGGACCGGGGAGCTGTTTTTT
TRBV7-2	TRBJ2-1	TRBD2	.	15	CASSFVSGRNNEQFF	TGTGCCAGCAGCTTTGTTAGCGGGAGGAACAATGAGCAGTTCTTC
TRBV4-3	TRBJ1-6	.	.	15	CASSQNPQGNSPLHF	TGCGCCAGCAGCCAGAACCCCCAGGGGAATTCACCCCTCCACTTT
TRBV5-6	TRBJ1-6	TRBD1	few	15	CASSLVRGGCSPLHF	TGTGCCAGCAGCTTGGTAAGAGGGGGCTGTTCACCCCTCCACTTT
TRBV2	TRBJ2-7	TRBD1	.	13	CASRPGQVYEQYF	TGTGCCAGCAGACCGGGACAGGTCTACGAGCAGTACTTC
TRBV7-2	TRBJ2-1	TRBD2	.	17	CASRVSSSGSTYNEQFF	TGTGCCAGCAGGGTGAGTTCTAGCGGGAGTACCTACAATGAGCAGTTCTTC
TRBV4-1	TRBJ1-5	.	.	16	CASSQDAGLSNQPQHF	TGCGCCAGCAGCCAAGATGCAGGGCTGAGCAATCAGCCCCAGCATTTT
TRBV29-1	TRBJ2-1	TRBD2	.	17	CSVFPGGRALGDNEQFF	TGCAGCGTTTTTCCTGGCGGGAGGGCGCTGGGGGACAATGAGCAGTTCTTC
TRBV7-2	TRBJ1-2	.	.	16	CASSRLGRGRWYGYTF	TGTGCCAGCAGCCGGTTAGGGCGGGGGCGTTGGTATGGCTACACCTTC
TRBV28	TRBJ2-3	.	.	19	CASSLPRVFRNLSTDTQYF	TGTGCCAGCAGTTTGCCCCGAGTTTTCCGAAACTTAAGCACAGATACGCAGTATTTT
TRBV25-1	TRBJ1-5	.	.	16	CASSEPGAGSNQPQHF	TGTGCCAGCAGTGAACCTGGGGCAGGGAGCAATCAGCCCCAGCATTTT
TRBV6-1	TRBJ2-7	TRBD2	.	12	CASSLAGYKQYF	TGTGCCAGCAGCCTAGCGGGTTACAAGCAGTACTTC
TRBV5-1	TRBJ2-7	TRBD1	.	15	CASSLQSGGSYEQYF	TGCGCCAGCAGCTTGCAGTCAGGGGGTTCCTACGAGCAGTACTTC
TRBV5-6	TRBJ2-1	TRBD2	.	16	CASSLSSTSGTYEQFF	TGTGCCAGCAGCTTAAGTTCGACTAGCGGGACCTATGAGCAGTTCTTC
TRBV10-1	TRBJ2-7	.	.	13	CASSAGIRYEQYF	TGCGCCAGCAGCGCCGGGATTCGCTACGAGCAGTACTTC
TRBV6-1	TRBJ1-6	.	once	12	CATRQWWSPLHF	TGTGCCACCAGACAGTGGTGGTCACCCCTCCACTTT
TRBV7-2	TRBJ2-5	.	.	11	CASTSRETQYF	TGTGCCAGCACCTCTAGGGAGACCCAGTACTTC
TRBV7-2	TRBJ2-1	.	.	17	CASSASRGEVNGNEQFF	TGTGCCAGCAGCGCTAGTAGGGGGGAAGTAAATGGAAACGAGCAGTTCTTC
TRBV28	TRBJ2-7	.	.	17	CASSLSVGAGELYEQYF	TGTGCCAGCAGTTTATCCGTTGGGGCAGGGGAGCTCTACGAGCAGTACTTC
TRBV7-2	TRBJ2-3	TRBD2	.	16	CASRSAGENGTDTQYF	TGTGCCAGCAGATCTGCGGGGGAGAACGGGACAGATACGCAGTATTTT
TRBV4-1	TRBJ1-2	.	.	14	CASSQERGDYGYTF	TGCGCCAGCAGCCAAGAAAGGGGTGACTATGGCTACACCTTC
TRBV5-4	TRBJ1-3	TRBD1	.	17	CASSLAAGQGSGNTIYF	TGTGCCAGCAGCTTGGCGGCGGGACAGGGTTCAGGAAACACCATATATTTT
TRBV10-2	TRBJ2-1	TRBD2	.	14	CASGSGVSYNEQFF	TGCGCCAGCGGTAGCGGGGTCTCCTACAATGAGCAGTTCTTC
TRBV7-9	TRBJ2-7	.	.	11	CASSFSDEQYF	TGTGCCAGCAGCTTTTCGGACGAGCAGTACTTC
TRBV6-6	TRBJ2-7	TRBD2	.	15	CASNNGTSGTYEQYF	TGTGCCAGCAACAACGGGACTAGCGGGACCTACGAGCAGTACTTC
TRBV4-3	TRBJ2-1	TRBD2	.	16	CASSQEGITSGLEQFF	TGCGCCAGCAGCCAAGAGGGAATCACTAGCGGTCTCGAGCAGTTCTTC
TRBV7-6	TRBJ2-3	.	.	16	CASSLRAGAGTDTQYF	TGTGCCAGCAGCCTTCGTGCGGGGGCCGGCACAGATACGCAGTATTTT
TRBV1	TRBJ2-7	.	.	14	CTSSQVGPSYEQYF	TGCACCAGCAGCCAAGTGGGTCCGTCCTACGAGCAGTACTTC